The T cell receptor (beta chain) described here comes from a study of T cell responses to AZD1222 COVID-19 vaccine. Study-level points and caveats: Donors were chiefly white British, with a greater number of females, and clonal diversity was perhaps underestimated. Spike-spanning, vaccine-associated CD4 TCRs were dominant at 160-218 and 743-854.

The ends lost 0 bases at V and 5 bases at J; junction bases unmatched: 7. The CDR3 spans 15 residues. Germline V gene data show CDR1 as SGHTS and CDR2 as YDEGEE. Some clones are missing from TCRdb's copy, which holds only in-frame ones; the method was immunoSEQ multiplex PCR. The sample contains about 42,000 clones, approximately 80% of which appear only once. Details on this clone: What it recognizes is unknown.

The source is an adult who received the AZD1222 COVID-19 vaccine. The specimen comprised peripheral blood, sampled 28 days after the second AZD1222 dose. The chain combines TRBV5-8 with TRBJ1-2; 7 bases map to TRBD1. The CDR3 reads CASSLATGRRYGYTF. The CDR3 DNA sequence: TGTGCCAGCAGCTTGGCGACAGGGAGGAGGTATGGCTACACCTTC.